This is a list of T cell receptor beta chains from one sample in a study of metastatic and nonmetastatic thyroid tumors. TCRdb re-called the PCR reads via MiXCR. The sample consists of approximately 11,000 clones, approximately 30% of them appearing once. The sequencing input was tumor tissue. These receptors were taken from a male donor with papillary thyroid cancer or a benign thyroid nodule (not recorded which). Some clones in this sample may be carry-over from other donors' samples. Each CDR3 is given with its conserved first and last residue. The order of the fields is V gene, J gene, CDR3 protein.

v_gene: TRBV6-1
j_gene: TRBJ2-1
CDR3aa: CASRTGTSGVVGQFF

v_gene: TRBV20-1
j_gene: TRBJ2-2
CDR3aa: CSAMDRATSNTGELFF

v_gene: TRBV7-9
j_gene: TRBJ2-1
CDR3aa: CASSPGGGGLNEQFF

v_gene: TRBV6-4
j_gene: TRBJ2-3
CDR3aa: CASSATGGGDTQYF

v_gene: TRBV6-1
j_gene: TRBJ1-2
CDR3aa: CATSEGGGGGYGYTF

v_gene: TRBV30
j_gene: TRBJ2-6
CDR3aa: CAWSMTRAFSGANVLTF

v_gene: TRBV11-3
j_gene: TRBJ1-1
CDR3aa: CASSSTGQGNTEAFF

v_gene: TRBV30
j_gene: TRBJ2-5
CDR3aa: CAWETGQGAAETQYF

v_gene: TRBV19
j_gene: TRBJ2-2
CDR3aa: CALTSGRTGELFF

v_gene: TRBV30
j_gene: TRBJ1-1
CDR3aa: CAWSSPTEAFF

v_gene: TRBV7-2
j_gene: TRBJ2-2
CDR3aa: CASERHTGELFF

v_gene: TRBV6-5
j_gene: TRBJ2-1
CDR3aa: CASSPPVGRESANEQFF

v_gene: TRBV6-4
j_gene: TRBJ2-3
CDR3aa: CASSVDWTTGSDTQYF

v_gene: TRBV6-1
j_gene: TRBJ1-1
CDR3aa: CASRPDRAYTEAFF

v_gene: TRBV18
j_gene: TRBJ1-5
CDR3aa: CASSPRRVQEGQPQHF

v_gene: TRBV19
j_gene: TRBJ1-5
CDR3aa: CAIGQTYSNQPQHF

v_gene: TRBV20-1
j_gene: TRBJ2-7
CDR3aa: CSARTDWAYEQYF

v_gene: TRBV3-1
j_gene: TRBJ1-2
CDR3aa: CASSPHDRNSGYTF